A single sample gave rise to the 15 T cell receptor beta chains below, sequenced in a study of T cells in Graves' hyperthyroidism and ophthalmopathy. Using RNA transcripts as the source, TCR beta CDR3 regions were amplified. The TCR CDR3 first-round RT-PCR relied on the HTBI primer set. MiXCR was run by TCRdb on the multiplex PCR reads, yielding one entry per CDR3 protein. The table records approximately 640,000 distinct CDR3 sequences, less than 45% of them present only once. Sample: peripheral blood or thyroid tissue (not recorded which). These receptor sequences come from an adult man with Graves' disease, either hyperthyroidism or ophthalmopathy (not recorded which).

The V and J genes are TRBV29-1 and TRBJ1-2; D may be TRBD1 (6 bases). Per the germline V gene, CDR1 is SQVTM and CDR2 is ANQGSEA. This CDR3 spans 13 amino acids. V was cut by 8 bases and J by 2 bases, with 15 bases left in between. CDR3 amino acids: CSLLGTTNYGYTF. CDR3 DNA sequence: TGCAGCCTCCTCGGGACAACAAACTATGGCTACACCTTC.

The genes are TRBV9 and TRBJ1-1; D not certain. The germline gives CDR1 SGDLS, CDR2 YYNGEE. V was pared by 0 bases and J by 1 base, with 7 bases between. The CDR3 is 14 residues long. The CDR3 sequence: CASSVGVANTEAFF. The DNA for the CDR3 is TGTGCCAGCAGCGTAGGGGTCGCGAACACTGAAGCTTTCTTT.

This clonotype occurred a few times. V and J are TRBV29-1 and TRBJ1-2, with 10 bases matching TRBD1. Trimming at V came to 7 bases and at J to 0 bases, leaving 5 bases not matched to a gene. The CDR3 is 14 amino acids. CDR1 and CDR2 from the germline V gene are SQVTM and ANQGSEA. CDR3 protein: CSADRGPANYGYTF. CDR3 bases: TGCAGCGCAGACAGGGGGCCTGCTAACTATGGCTACACCTTC. Complete variable domain (other parts from reference TRBV29-1 and TRBJ1-2): SAVISQKPSRDICQRGTSLTIQCQVDSQVTMMFWYRQQPGQSLTLIATANQGSEATYESGFVIDKFPISRPNLTFSTLTVSNMSPEDSSIYLCSADRGPANYGYTFGSGTRLTVV.

The chain couples TRBV25-1 to TRBJ1-1; D gene unclear. Germline assignment: CDR1 MGHDK and CDR2 SYGVNS. Deletions cut 1 base from V and 4 bases from J, with 10 bases between. The CDR3 spans 14 residues. CDR3 nucleotide sequence: TGTGCCAGCAGTGAATTCGGCGCCATCACTGAAGCTTTCTTT. It codes for CASSEFGAITEAFF.

The chain combines TRBV9 with TRBJ2-5; possible D gene TRBD2, 5 bases. V was shortened by 0 bases and J by 5 bases, with 11 bases between the two germline ends. CDR1 is SGDLS and CDR2 is YYNGEE in the germline V gene. This CDR3 region has 14 residues. The CDR3, as DNA: TGTGCCAGCAGCGTAGTTAGAAGAGGGGAGACCCAGTACTTC. This gives the protein CASSVVRRGETQYF. Variable domain in full (rest from reference TRBV9 and TRBJ2-5): DSGVTQTPKHLITATGQRVTLRCSPRSGDLSVYWYQQSLDQGLQFLIQYYNGEERAKGNILERFSAQQFPDLHSELNLSSLELGDSALYFCASSVVRRGETQYFGPGTRLLVL.

This clonotype was seen only a few times. The chain links TRBV6-6 to TRBJ1-5; D is unclear. The CDR3 loop spans 13 amino acids. The ends were cut back, 7 bases at V and 2 bases at J, with 9 bases in the middle. Looked up from germline, CDR1 is MNHNY and CDR2 is SVGAGI (reference sequence). CDR3 region: CASKTDRNQPQHF. Here the CDR3 DNA reads TGTGCCAGCAAAACAGATCGCAATCAGCCCCAGCATTTT.

The genes are TRBV20-1 and TRBJ2-5, with D perhaps matching TRBD1 or TRBD2 (5 bases each). Trimming removed 1 base at V and 2 bases at J, with 11 bases between. The V gene's germline CDR1 is DFQATT and CDR2 SNEGSKA (reference sequence). This CDR3 spans 14 amino acids. The CDR3 is CSARVVGEQETQYF. CDR3 in DNA: TGCAGTGCTAGAGTAGTGGGGGAACAAGAGACCCAGTACTTC.

Comments on this clonotype: A junction boundary mismatches the germline segment, possibly from a read error. This chain connects TRBV7-9 to TRBJ2-1; weak D call: TRBD1 (6 bases). CDR1 is SEHNR, CDR2 FQNEAQ, per germline (reference sequence). There are 15 residues in the CDR3. The CDR3 region has the DNA TGCGCCACCAGTGATGGGCAGGGGTTCTACAATGAGCAGTTCTTC. The encoded protein is CATSDGQGFYNEQFF. Full variable domain (missing parts from reference TRBV7-9 and TRBJ2-1): DTGVSQNPRHKITKRGQNVTFRCDPISEHNRLYWYRQTLGQGPEFLTYFQNEAQLEKSRLLSDRFSAERPKGSFSTLEIQRTEQGDSAMYLCATSDGQGFYNEQFFGPGTRLTVL.

V is TRBV6-5 and J is TRBJ2-5, with 8 bases fitting TRBD2. The germline CDR1 and CDR2 sequences are MNHEY and SVGAGI. This CDR3 is built from 13 residues. The V and J ends lost 4 bases and 10 bases, in that order; junction bases with no gene match: 8. This CDR3 is CASSSLVAGSQYF. In DNA, the CDR3 is TGTGCCAGCAGTTCTCTTGTAGCGGGGAGCCAGTACTTC.

This chain uses TRBV7-2 with TRBJ1-6; 7 bases are shared with TRBD1. The CDR3 has 14 amino acids. Germline V lookup: CDR1 SGHTA, CDR2 FQGNSA. V lost 11 bases, J lost 8 bases, and 12 bases stayed unmatched. The CDR3 here is CAWRGDRADSPLHF. The CDR3 DNA sequence: TGTGCCTGGAGGGGGGACAGAGCGGATTCACCCCTCCACTTT.

V gene TRBV24-1 combines with J gene TRBJ2-3; the D gene is possibly TRBD2 (6 bases). V gave up 5 bases and J gave up 4 bases, with 12 bases separating them. Germline values: CDR1 KGHDR, CDR2 SFDVKD. The CDR3 contains 14 residues. The CDR3 loop is CATSVGGGADTQYF. The CDR3 nucleotides read TGTGCCACCAGTGTTGGGGGAGGCGCAGATACGCAGTATTTT.

The V and J genes are TRBV4-1 and TRBJ1-2; D ambiguous. V was shortened by 4 bases and J by 4 bases, with 10 bases between the two germline ends. Per the germline V gene, CDR1 is MGHRA and CDR2 is YSYEKL. The CDR3 extends over 13 amino acids. The CDR3 DNA reads as TGCGCCAGCAGCCCCCGGGAGGGCTATGGCTACACCTTC. The encoded protein is CASSPREGYGYTF.

This clonotype was recorded a few times. The V call is TRBV12-3 or TRBV12-4, the J call TRBJ1-1; unclear D gene. Deletions cut 5 bases from V and 4 bases from J, with 14 bases between. CDR3 length equals 14 residues. CDR3 DNA: TGTGCCAGCAGTCGTCGTGAGGCGGGCACTGAAGCTTTCTTT. Residues: CASSRREAGTEAFF.

V is TRBV10-3 and J is TRBJ1-2; D may be TRBD1 (5 bases). Trimming took 5 bases from V and 4 from J, leaving 14 bases between them. There are 14 residues in the CDR3. From germline, CDR1 is ENHRY and CDR2 SYGVKD. The CDR3 DNA is TGTGCCATCAGTCGGGACCCTGGAACCTATGGCTACACCTTC. Its protein product is CAISRDPGTYGYTF.

This clonotype has more than one count but fewer than ten. This chain uses TRBV20-1 with TRBJ1-2; D might be TRBD1 (6 bases). The V end was cut by 3 bases, the J end by 3 bases, with 14 bases between. CDR1 is DFQATT, CDR2 SNEGSKA, per germline (reference sequence). This CDR3 region has 14 residues. CDR3 region: CSARIRGGHYGYTF. CDR3 nucleotide sequence: TGCAGTGCTAGGATCAGGGGTGGTCACTATGGCTACACCTTC.